Presented here are 13 T cell receptor beta chains from one specimen sequenced in a study of CD8+CD57+ T cells in acquired aplastic anemia. The patients chosen for sequencing had shown expansion of CD8+CD57+ cells (detected by flow cytometry). TCR beta VDJ and CDR3 profiles were obtained from a genomic DNA template. MiXCR was run by TCRdb on the reads, yielding one entry per CDR3 protein. The repertoire holds roughly 180,000 distinct CDR3 sequences, with more than 60% as singletons. The specimen was sorted CD4+, CD8+, or CD8+CD57+ T cells (not recorded which) from PBMCs. These TCRs come from a human donor with aplastic anemia.

This clonotype was seen at least ten times. V is TRBV6-5 and J is TRBJ2-7; tentative D call: TRBD1 (5 bases). The CDR3 is 14 amino acids. Trimming removed 0 bases at V and 0 bases at J, with 6 bases between. Germline-derived CDR1 and CDR2 are MNHEY and SVGAGI. The CDR3 DNA reads as TGTGCCAGCAGTTACTCGGGGCTCTCCTACGAGCAGTACTTC. It specifies CASSYSGLSYEQYF.

The V and J genes are TRBV12-3 or TRBV12-4 and TRBJ2-2; the D is unclear. The V and J ends lost 3 bases and 0 bases respectively, with 8 bases between them. There are 15 residues in the CDR3. CDR3 nucleotides: TGTGCCAGCAGTTTTAGGGTTGCGAACACCGGGGAGCTGTTTTTT. This encodes CASSFRVANTGELFF.

This clonotype was seen repeatedly, ten times or more. This chain connects TRBV2 to TRBJ1-5; D gene unclear. Germline values: CDR1 SNHLY, CDR2 FYNNEI. V was shortened by 3 bases and J by 2 bases, with 8 bases between the two germline ends. This CDR3 contains 14 residues. Written as DNA, the CDR3 is TGTGCCAGCAGTGATGAAAGGGGCAATCAGCCCCAGCATTTT. It translates to CASSDERGNQPQHF.

The chain employs TRBV7-7 and TRBJ2-5; TRBD2 matches 8 bases. Germline V CDR1 and CDR2: SSHAT, FNYEAQ (reference sequence). CDR3 length equals 11 residues. The CDR3 coding sequence is TGTGCTAGCGGGGAGGCGATGGCCCAGTACTTC. Amino acids: CASGEAMAQYF. The variable domain in full, with the rest retrieved from reference TRBV7-7 and TRBJ2-5, is GAGVSQSPRYKVTKRGQDVTLRCDPISSHATLYWYQQALGQGPEFLTYFNYEAQPDKSGLPSDRFSAERPEGSISTLTIQRTEQRDSAMYRCASGEAMAQYFGPGTRLLVL.

The V call is TRBV7-2, the J call TRBJ2-7; D not resolved. The V and J ends lost 0 bases and 2 bases respectively, with 11 bases between them. Germline CDR1 is SGHTA and CDR2 is FQGNSA. The CDR3 loop spans 15 amino acids. The CDR3 sequence is CASSLAAQLTYEQYF. For the CDR3, the DNA is TGTGCCAGCAGCTTAGCGGCCCAGCTTACCTACGAGCAGTACTTC.

Only a few counts were recorded for this clonotype. The chain uses TRBV12-3 or TRBV12-4 and TRBJ2-7; possibly TRBD1 for D (5 bases). V lost 5 bases and J 0 bases, leaving 11 bases between the germline ends. This CDR3 is built from 14 residues. The CDR3 loop is CASSPGSSSYEQYF. The CDR3 DNA follows: TGTGCCAGCAGTCCAGGGTCCAGCTCCTACGAGCAGTACTTC.

The table lists this clonotype with many counts. The chain has TRBV5-5 and TRBJ1-4; weak D call: TRBD1 (5 bases). CDR3 length: 15 amino acids. The V end lost 1 base, the J end lost 7 bases, and 14 bases lay between the germline ends. The germline V gene encodes CDR1 SGHKS and CDR2 YYEKEE (reference sequence). DNA of the CDR3: TGTGCCAGCAGCTTGCAAGTCAGGGAGGGTGAAAAACTGTTTTTT. Encoded protein: CASSLQVREGEKLFF.

The chain joins TRBV24-1 to TRBJ2-5; 12 nucleotides align to TRBD1. Germline V gene sequence: CDR1 KGHDR, CDR2 SFDVKD. This CDR3 spans 16 amino acids. The V segment lost 11 bases and the J segment 6 bases; nucleotides outside the gene matches: 15. The CDR3, as DNA: TGTGCCAGCAGCCGTAGCCCGGGACAGGGGGCGCAGACCCAGTACTTC. Its translation is CASSRSPGQGAQTQYF.

The CDR3 DNA reads TGTGCCAGCTTAGGGGGGAGAGACAATGAGCAGTTCTTC. Encoded protein: CASLGGRDNEQFF. This chain links TRBV7-4 with TRBJ2-1; either TRBD1 or TRBD2 may fit D (6 bases each). Germline CDR1 and CDR2: SGHVT and SQSDAQ. V lost 8 bases to trimming and J lost 5 bases, with 13 bases between them. This CDR3 has 13 residues.

This clonotype occurred many times. At one end the junction does not follow the germline gene, possibly because of a read error. V gene TRBV7-7 combines with J gene TRBJ2-5; possible D gene TRBD1, 6 bases. Germline CDR1 reads SSHAT; CDR2 reads FNYEAQ (reference sequence). The CDR3 covers 15 residues. Here the CDR3 reads CASSQGQLNQETQYF. The CDR3, as DNA: TGTGCTAGCAGCCAAGGACAGTTGAACCAAGAGACCCAGTACTTC.

This sequence joins TRBV10-3 and TRBJ2-1; D is possibly TRBD1 or TRBD2 (5 bases each). This CDR3 spans 12 amino acids. V was pared by 8 bases and J by 6 bases, with 11 bases between. Germline CDR1 reads ENHRY; CDR2 reads SYGVKD. CDR3 amino acids: CAIGGTGNEQFF. The DNA for the CDR3 is TGTGCCATCGGTGGGACGGGCAATGAGCAGTTCTTC.

This clonotype has at least ten counts. The J gene is TRBJ1-2, the V gene TRBV7-9; D may be TRBD1 (5 bases). The V and J ends lost 5 bases and 6 bases respectively, with 13 bases between them. The CDR3 is 13 residues long. Germline V lookup: CDR1 SEHNR, CDR2 FQNEAQ (reference sequence). CDR3 nucleotide sequence: TGTGCCAGCAGCCTACAGGAAGGGGATGGCTACACCTTC. Translating gives CASSLQEGDGYTF.

This sequence joins TRBV11-2 and TRBJ2-1; 8 bases fit TRBD1. J gave up 5 bases and V 6 bases, and 9 bases lay outside the gene matches. Germline values: CDR1 SGHAT, CDR2 FQNNGV. There are 15 residues in the CDR3. The CDR3 sequence: CASRTGVLGNNEQFF. The CDR3 DNA sequence: TGTGCCAGCAGGACAGGGGTACTGGGAAACAATGAGCAGTTCTTC.